The rows below give T cell receptor beta chains drawn from one sample of a study of radiotherapy plus CTLA-4 blockade in lung cancer. Only in-frame clones appear in the TCRdb table, and some are missing; sequencing was by immunoSEQ multiplex PCR. The sample holds 70,000 to 95,000 clones, about 85% seen once. Sequences were derived from peripheral blood, sampled from a patient treated with radiotherapy plus ipilimumab. The receptors were gathered from a human donor with non-small cell lung cancer that progressed on radiotherapy plus ipilimumab. Each CDR3 is given with its conserved first and last residue. Each record gives: J gene, V gene, CDR3 length, D gene, clone size, CDR3 protein, CDR3 DNA. D genes are given only for firm matches. The listing skips clone size in some rows; elsewhere it reads once, few, many or a size class.

>TRBJ2-7|TRBV7-2|13|-|-
CASSLQVLYEQYF
TGTGCCAGCAGCTTACAGGTGCTTTACGAGCAGTACTTC
>TRBJ2-5|TRBV7-9|13|-|-
CASSSLGWETQYF
TGTGCCAGCAGCTCCCTCGGATGGGAGACCCAGTACTTC
>TRBJ2-7|TRBV27|15|TRBD2|-
CASSLLGLADYEQYF
TGTGCCAGCAGTTTATTGGGACTAGCGGACTACGAGCAGTACTTC
>TRBJ2-1|TRBV30|15|TRBD1|-
CAWSAGDRGFGEQFF
TGTGCCTGGAGTGCTGGGGACAGGGGTTTTGGTGAGCAGTTCTTC
>TRBJ1-4|TRBV5-5|14|-|-
CASSFPGFSEKLFF
TGTGCCAGCAGCTTCCCCGGGTTTAGTGAAAAACTGTTTTTT
>TRBJ2-1|TRBV18|16|-|-
CASSLDRDKSYNEQFF
TGTGCCAGCTCACTTGACCGGGACAAATCCTACAATGAGCAGTTCTTC
>TRBJ2-3|TRBV11-2|16|TRBD2|-
CASSLSGGTSTDTQYF
TGTGCCAGCAGCTTAAGCGGGGGGACTAGCACAGATACGCAGTATTTT
>TRBJ2-7|TRBV13|13|-|-
CASSLWGQLEQYF
TGTGCCAGCAGCTTATGGGGGCAGCTCGAGCAGTACTTC
>TRBJ1-3|TRBV4-2|17|-|-
CASSPTVGMSSGNTIYF
TGTGCCAGCAGCCCGACAGTAGGGATGAGCTCTGGAAACACCATATATTTT
>TRBJ2-5|TRBV7-2|14|-|-
CASSLVYIQETQYF
TGTGCCAGCAGCTTAGTGTACATCCAAGAGACCCAGTACTTC
>TRBJ2-7|TRBV5-1|14|TRBD1|-
CASSLQGISYEQYF
TGCGCCAGCAGCTTACAGGGGATCTCCTACGAGCAGTACTTC
>TRBJ1-4|TRBV11-2|16|-|-
CASSPRDPNPNEKLFF
TGTGCCAGCAGCCCTCGAGACCCCAACCCTAATGAAAAACTGTTTTTT
>TRBJ2-7|TRBV5-1|16|-|-
CASSSEHRDGTYEQYF
TGCGCCAGCAGCTCGGAGCACCGGGACGGGACCTACGAGCAGTACTTC
>TRBJ2-5|TRBV5-1|14|-|-
CASSLNGGPETQYF
TGCGCCAGCAGCTTGAATGGGGGGCCGGAGACCCAGTACTTC
>TRBJ2-3|TRBV7-2|15|-|-
CASSLRRVSTDTQYF
TGTGCCAGCAGCTTACGGCGGGTTTCTACAGATACGCAGTATTTT
>TRBJ1-2|TRBV25-1|12|-|-
CASGDTNYGYTF
TGTGCCAGCGGGGACACCAACTATGGCTACACCTTC
>TRBJ1-1|TRBV5-8|13|-|-
CASSLVRGRGAFF
TGTGCCAGCAGCTTGGTCCGGGGCCGGGGGGCTTTCTTT
>TRBJ1-2|TRBV28|13|-|-
CASMGTALGGYTF
TGTGCCAGCATGGGTACAGCTTTGGGTGGCTACACCTTC
>TRBJ1-2|TRBV10-3|12|-|-
CAITLDGYGYTF
TGTGCCATCACCCTCGACGGGTATGGCTACACCTTC
>TRBJ2-2|TRBV19|15|TRBD1|few
CASSGVGQGSGELFF
TGTGCCAGTAGTGGGGTGGGACAGGGGTCCGGGGAGCTGTTTTTT
>TRBJ2-7|TRBV29-1|12|-|-
CSVGLDSYEQYF
TGCAGCGTTGGGCTTGACAGCTACGAGCAGTACTTC
>TRBJ1-2|TRBV9|16|-|-
CASSVGTGGTNYGYTF
TGTGCCAGCAGCGTAGGGACTGGGGGGACTAACTATGGCTACACCTTC
>TRBJ2-1|TRBV10-3|12|TRBD2|few
CAISELAVEQFF
TGTGCCATCAGTGAGCTAGCGGTCGAGCAGTTCTTC
>TRBJ1-2|TRBV18|13|TRBD1|-
CASSPSGGYGYTF
TGTGCCAGCTCTCCCTCAGGGGGATATGGCTACACCTTC
>TRBJ2-7|TRBV11-1|14|TRBD1|-
CASSFGTGLHEQYF
TGTGCCAGCAGCTTTGGGACAGGGCTCCACGAGCAGTACTTC
>TRBJ2-5|TRBV5-1|15|TRBD1|-
CASNYDRGPGETQYF
TGCGCCAGCAACTATGACAGGGGCCCGGGAGAGACCCAGTACTTC
>TRBJ1-3|TRBV6-1|16|-|-
CASSEAWGIWGNTIYF
TGTGCCAGCAGTGAAGCTTGGGGTATCTGGGGAAACACCATATATTTT
>TRBJ1-4|TRBV14|12|-|-
CASSQGGPELFF
TGTGCCAGCAGCCAGGGGGGCCCGGAACTGTTTTTT
>TRBJ2-1|TRBV5-4|18|TRBD2|-
CASSLRGLAGASYNEQFF
TGTGCCAGCAGTCTTAGGGGACTAGCGGGGGCCTCCTACAATGAGCAGTTCTTC
>TRBJ2-1|TRBV7-9|17|TRBD2|-
CASTSPPGLADYNEQFF
TGTGCCAGCACCTCCCCGCCGGGACTAGCGGACTACAATGAGCAGTTCTTC
>TRBJ1-4|TRBV27|16|-|-
CASSLLAKVTNEKLFF
TGTGCCAGCAGTTTACTCGCCAAGGTAACTAATGAAAAACTGTTTTTT